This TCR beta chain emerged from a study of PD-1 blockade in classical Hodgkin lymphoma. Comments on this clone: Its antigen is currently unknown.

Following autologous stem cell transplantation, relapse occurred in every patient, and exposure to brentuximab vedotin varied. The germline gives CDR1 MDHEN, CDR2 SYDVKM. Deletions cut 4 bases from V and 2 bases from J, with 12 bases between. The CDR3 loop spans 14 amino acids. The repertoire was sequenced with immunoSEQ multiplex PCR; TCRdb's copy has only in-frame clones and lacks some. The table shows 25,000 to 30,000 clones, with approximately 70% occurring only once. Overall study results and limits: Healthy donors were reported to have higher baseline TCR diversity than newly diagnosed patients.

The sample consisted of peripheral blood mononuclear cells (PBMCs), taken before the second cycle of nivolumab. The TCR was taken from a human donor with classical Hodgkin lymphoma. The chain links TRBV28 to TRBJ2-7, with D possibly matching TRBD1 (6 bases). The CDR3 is CASSSYRVAYEQYF. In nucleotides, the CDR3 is TGTGCCAGCAGTTCCTACAGGGTTGCCTACGAGCAGTACTTC.